This T cell receptor beta chain is from a study of blood T cells in healthy people across ages. A sample-barcoded 5' primer and a J-beta primer mix were used in a second PCR of about 7 to 12 cycles. MiXCR was run by TCRdb on the 5' RACE reads, yielding one entry per CDR3 protein. The sample lists more than 450,000 distinct CDR3 sequences; roughly a quarter were seen once. V was cut by 5 bases and J by 2 bases, with 14 bases left in between. The CDR3 runs to 15 residues. The germline V gene has CDR1 SEHNR and CDR2 FQNEAQ (reference sequence). A further study also used this sample, focusing on T cells of mothers and their children.

The TCR was taken from a boy aged 2 to 10 in good health. The chain links TRBV7-9 to TRBJ2-3; possibly TRBD1 or TRBD2 for D (5 bases each). The sequenced material came from blood. The CDR3 DNA reads TGTGCCAGCAGCACGGGACGATTTTCCACAGATACGCAGTATTTT. It yields the protein CASSTGRFSTDTQYF.